The source of this TCR beta chain is a study of T cell repertoires in cytomegalovirus infection. For the study at large: Shared public TCR beta signatures pointed to both CMV infection and a matching HLA type.

The CDR3 is 16 amino acids. Germline V gives CDR1 SGHDT, CDR2 YYEEEE. With 3 bases removed from V and 5 bases from J, the gap between germline ends came to 18 bases. TCRdb reanalysed the reads using MiXCR and keeps one entry per CDR3 protein. This sample has around 430,000 distinct CDR3 sequences; approximately 46% occur once, and the top ten carry just under 45%. The study's findings and limits: CMV-specific TCR beta clonotypes restricted by HLA-C were the ones dominating the ex vivo response.

This clonotype was observed a handful of times. Its antigen is as yet unknown. The rearrangement uses TRBV5-6 and TRBJ2-1; TRBD2 is a possible D gene (6 bases). The material sequenced was cultured PBMCs, taken from culture after CMV antigen stimulation. The TCR was taken from a human donor in good health (CMV status not recorded). Some clones in this sample may be carry-over from other donors' samples. Here the CDR3 DNA reads TGTGCCAGCAGCTCCCCTAAGACTTGGGGGGACAATGAGCAGTTCTTC. Amino acids: CASSSPKTWGDNEQFF.